This passage covers 27 T cell receptor beta chains from one sample sequenced in a study of blood T cells in healthy people across ages. The second PCR ran about 6 to 12 cycles with a sample-barcoded 5' primer and J-beta primers. TCRdb itself ran the 5' RACE reads through MiXCR, one entry per CDR3 protein. The sample contains a few hundred thousand distinct CDR3 sequences, 25% to 30% of which appear only once. The sequencing input was blood. The receptors derive from a woman between 65 and 79 years old in good health.

The rearrangement joins TRBV5-1 to TRBJ2-5, with 13 bases identical to TRBD2. The DNA matches TRBJ2-1 better at its end, which makes the J call doubtful. The germline CDR1 and CDR2 sequences are SGHRS and YFSETQ. The CDR3 runs 15 residues. CDR3 sequence (DNA): TGCGCCAGCAGCACTACTGGGACTAGCGGGGATGAGCAGTTCTTC. Translated: CASSTTGTSGDEQFF.

The gene calls are TRBV28 and TRBJ1-4, with D possibly being TRBD1 (5 bases). Germline V gene sequence: CDR1 MDHEN, CDR2 SYDVKM. The V gene lost 5 bases and the J gene lost 0 bases, with 13 bases spanning the gap. CDR3 length: 16 amino acids. Written as DNA, the CDR3 is TGTGCCAGCAGTGTAAACACAGGTGCAACTAATGAAAAACTGTTTTTT. It translates to CASSVNTGATNEKLFF.

This clonotype was counted only a few times. The chain uses TRBV11-2 and TRBJ2-4; a weak D match, TRBD1 (5 bases). CDR1 is SGHAT and CDR2 is FQNNGV in the germline V gene. V was shortened by 0 bases and J by 6 bases, with 9 bases between the two germline ends. The CDR3 has 14 amino acids. Here the CDR3 DNA reads TGTGCCAGCAGCTTAGACCAGGGTAGAAACATTCAGTACTTC. Translating it yields CASSLDQGRNIQYF.

This clonotype was seen a handful of times. The chain has TRBV2 and TRBJ2-5, with 9 bases that match TRBD2. V shed 5 bases and J 6 bases; nucleotides not matched to a gene: 10. This CDR3 comprises 15 residues. From germline, CDR1 is SNHLY and CDR2 FYNNEI. The CDR3 bases are TGTGCCAGCAGTATACGGACTAGCGTGGCGAAGACCCAGTACTTC. Translation: CASSIRTSVAKTQYF.

About this clonotype: The junction shows a germline mismatch at one end, possibly a read error. The rearrangement uses TRBV20-1 and TRBJ2-1, with 7 nucleotides matching TRBD2. Germline V gene sequence: CDR1 DFQATT, CDR2 SNEGSKA (reference sequence). The CDR3 contains 16 residues. Here the CDR3 DNA reads TGCAGTGCTAGAGAGTCGAACAGCGGGATCTACAATGAGCAGCTCTTC. It is translated as CSARESNSGIYNEQLF.

The sample holds one count of this clonotype. V gene TRBV7-2 combines with J gene TRBJ2-3; 8 bases map to TRBD2. Trimming at V came to 1 base and at J to 2 bases, leaving 11 bases not matched to a gene. The CDR3 contains 18 residues. CDR1 and CDR2 from the germline V gene are SGHTA and FQGNSA. CDR3 nucleotides: TGTGCCAGCAGCTTAGGGGGTTCCAGGCGGGGGGTCACAGATACGCAGTATTTT. Translating gives CASSLGGSRRGVTDTQYF.

For this clonotype: This may stem from a read error, because a much larger clone lies one nucleotide away. The chain joins TRBV29-1 to TRBJ2-5, with D perhaps given as TRBD1 or TRBD2 (5 bases each). The V and J ends lost 6 bases and 2 bases respectively, with 16 bases between them. From germline, CDR1 is SQVTM and CDR2 ANQGSEA. This CDR3 spans 14 amino acids. CDR3 residues: CSVLGPADQETQYF. CDR3 DNA: TGCAGCGTGTTGGGACCAGCAGATCAAGAGACCCAGTACTTC.

This sequence joins TRBV18 and TRBJ1-2; possibly TRBD1 for D (6 bases). The germline CDR1 and CDR2 sequences are KGHSH and LQKENI. The CDR3 contains 15 residues. Deletions cut 2 bases from V and 1 base from J, with 11 bases between. The CDR3 bases are TGTGCCAGCTCACCAGTCGGGGGCTTTAACTATGGCTACACCTTC. It specifies CASSPVGGFNYGYTF.

The sample holds a few counts of this clonotype. The rearrangement links TRBV20-1 to TRBJ1-4; D remains ambiguous. The CDR3 covers 14 residues. V was shortened by 0 bases and J by 4 bases, with 9 bases between the two germline ends. CDR1 and CDR2 (germline): DFQATT, SNEGSKA (reference sequence). The CDR3, as DNA: TGCAGTGCTAGAGACGCCCTGATTAATGAAAAACTGTTTTTT. Protein: CSARDALINEKLFF.

The chain is built from TRBV20-1 and TRBJ2-5, with D tentatively TRBD2 (6 bases). The J call may be incorrect, as the DNA end agrees better with TRBJ2-7. CDR1 and CDR2 from the germline V gene are DFQATT and SNEGSKA (reference sequence). The CDR3 has 12 amino acids. In nucleotides, the CDR3 is TGCAGTGCCGGGACTGACGCCTTCGAGCAGTACTTC. Protein product: CSAGTDAFEQYF.

CDR3 loop: CASSSGDSVNYGYTF. The CDR3 nucleotides are TGTGCCAGCAGCAGCGGAGACAGCGTAAACTATGGCTACACCTTC. The genes are TRBV3-1 and TRBJ1-2; D possibly corresponds to TRBD1 (5 bases). CDR1 is LGHDT and CDR2 is YNNKEL in the germline V gene (reference sequence). V was cut by 5 bases and J by 2 bases, with 15 bases left in between. This CDR3 comprises 15 residues.

As concerns this clonotype: The junction does not match germline at one end; this may be a read error. The chain links TRBV5-4 to TRBJ2-2, with 10 positions matching TRBD2. The CDR3 totals 16 residues. Looked up from germline, CDR1 is SGHNT and CDR2 is YYREEE (reference sequence). CDR3: CASSLKSGRGTGGLFF. The CDR3 DNA sequence: TGTGCCAGCAGCTTGAAGAGCGGGAGGGGGACCGGGGGGCTGTTTTTT.

The chain has TRBV7-2 and TRBJ1-2; D perhaps matches TRBD1 (5 bases). CDR1 is SGHTA, CDR2 FQGNSA, per germline. Trimming took off 4 bases at V and 5 bases at J, with 17 bases between the two ends. The CDR3 length is 15 residues. The CDR3 region is CASSYDGTAQYGYTF. CDR3 coding DNA: TGTGCCAGCAGCTATGACGGGACCGCACAGTATGGCTACACCTTC.

This clonotype was found a few times. The gene calls are TRBV5-1 and TRBJ2-3, with D possibly TRBD2 on 6 matching bases. CDR3 length: 13 amino acids. V was cut by 5 bases and J by 2 bases, with 9 bases left in between. Germline CDR1 is SGHRS and CDR2 is YFSETQ. The CDR3 loop is CASRRDLTDTQYF. The CDR3 nucleotides are TGCGCCAGCAGGCGGGACCTCACAGATACGCAGTATTTT.

This clonotype was detected once. The rearrangement joins TRBV5-1 to TRBJ2-1, with 8 bases matching TRBD2. CDR3 length: 16 amino acids. The junction had 12 bases not matched to a gene; V was cut back by 3 bases and J by 7 bases. Per the germline V gene, CDR1 is SGHRS and CDR2 is YFSETQ. DNA for the CDR3: TGCGCCAGCAGCTCGCTGGGGCGGGGGGTTGTAAATGAGCAGTTCTTC. It encodes CASSSLGRGVVNEQFF.

The chain has TRBV20-1 and TRBJ2-1; D is uncertain. The J call is doubtful: the DNA matches TRBJ2-7 better. The CDR3 has 12 amino acids. Germline loops: CDR1 DFQATT, CDR2 SNEGSKA (reference sequence). CDR3 in DNA: TGCAGTGCCCATACTGGGAAATACGAGCAGTACTTC. It codes for CSAHTGKYEQYF.

The rearrangement joins TRBV20-1 to TRBJ2-7, with 7 bases that match TRBD1. Germline lookup yields CDR1 DFQATT and CDR2 SNEGSKA (reference sequence). V trimming: 1 base; J trimming: 6 bases; junction bases outside the gene matches: 9. This CDR3 is built from 14 residues. The CDR3 sequence: CSARVQTGRSEQYF. The DNA for the CDR3 is TGCAGTGCTAGAGTCCAGACAGGGAGAAGCGAGCAGTACTTC.

The V gene is TRBV6-2 or TRBV6-3, the J gene TRBJ2-5; 8 bases align to TRBD2. CDR3 length: 15 amino acids. V lost 0 bases to trimming and J lost 4 bases; unmatched junction nucleotides: 4. CDR1 and CDR2 from the germline V gene are MNHEY and SVGEGT. CDR3 sequence (DNA): TGTGCCAGCAGTTACTCGTCCCTAGCGGGAGAGACCCAGTACTTC. Translation gives CASSYSSLAGETQYF.

This clonotype was seen repeatedly, ten times or more. V gene TRBV7-2 combines with J gene TRBJ1-1; 7 bases are a match to TRBD1. Germline values: CDR1 SGHTA, CDR2 FQGNSA. J was trimmed by 3 bases and V by 3 bases; bases with no gene match: 4. The CDR3 consists of 14 residues. In DNA, the CDR3 is TGTGCCAGCAGCTTCCAGGGGGGATACACTGAAGCTTTCTTT. Translating gives CASSFQGGYTEAFF.

In this sample, this clonotype turned up a few times. The chain combines TRBV6-6 with TRBJ2-2; 11 nucleotides match TRBD2. This CDR3 comprises 16 residues. V lost 7 bases and J lost 6; bases outside the gene matches: 10. Germline CDR1 is MNHNY and CDR2 is SVGAGI (reference sequence). This CDR3 is CASTDSGRAKPGELFF. The CDR3 nucleotides read TGTGCCAGCACCGATAGCGGGAGGGCCAAGCCCGGGGAGCTGTTTTTT.

A few counts support this clonotype. The rearrangement uses TRBV20-1 and TRBJ2-3; the D is unclear. The CDR3 is 15 amino acids. V was trimmed by 0 bases and J by 6 bases, leaving 16 bases between them. CDR1 is DFQATT, CDR2 SNEGSKA, per germline (reference sequence). The CDR3 sequence: CSARDSGGVVDTQYF. CDR3 bases: TGCAGTGCTAGAGATTCGGGCGGAGTCGTGGATACGCAGTATTTT.

This clonotype has a handful of counts. The chain uses TRBV12-3 or TRBV12-4 and TRBJ2-3; D is undetermined. V was shortened by 5 bases and J by 2 bases, with 11 bases between the two germline ends. This CDR3 region has 14 residues. The chain's CDR3 is CASSRTQHTDTQYF. The DNA of the CDR3 is TGTGCCAGCAGTCGTACCCAACACACAGATACGCAGTATTTT.

This chain connects TRBV5-1 to TRBJ1-1; 8 nucleotides line up with TRBD1. CDR1 is SGHRS and CDR2 is YFSETQ in the germline V gene. This CDR3 is 16 amino acids long. V was clipped by 2 bases and J by 0 bases; unmatched bases: 6. CDR3 protein: CASSFRSGGMNTEAFF. DNA for the CDR3: TGCGCCAGCAGCTTTAGGTCAGGGGGCATGAACACTGAAGCTTTCTTT. Based on the CDR3 plus reference TRBV5-1 and TRBJ1-1, the full variable domain is KAGVTQTPRYLIKTRGQQVTLSCSPISGHRSVSWYQQTPGQGLQFLFEYFSETQRNKGNFPGRFSGRQFSNSRSEMNVSTLELGDSALYLCASSFRSGGMNTEAFFGQGTRLTVV.

This clonotype was seen a handful of times. This chain links TRBV6-5 with TRBJ1-3, with no clear D. Germline-derived CDR1 and CDR2 are MNHEY and SVGAGI. This CDR3 has 13 amino acids. V was cut by 7 bases and J by 5 bases, with 12 bases left in between. The CDR3 sequence is CASTNGVRNTIYF. CDR3 nucleotides: TGTGCCAGCACCAACGGTGTGAGAAACACCATATATTTT.

This clonotype was seen only a few times. A much larger clone lies a single base off, so this may be a read error. Since no conserved phenylalanine or tryptophan closes the CDR3, a read error is the likely cause. The chain links TRBV9 to TRBJ2-6; 8 nucleotides align to TRBD1. Germline V gene lookup returns CDR1 SGDLS and CDR2 YYNGEE. Trimming at V came to 4 bases and at J to 6 bases, leaving 6 bases not matched to a gene. This CDR3 is 15 amino acids long. The CDR3 region has the DNA TGTGCCAGCAGCCTACGGACAGGGAAGGCCAACGTCCTGACTCTC. It translates to CASSLRTGKANVLTL.

This CDR3 reads CASSTTGATNEKLFF. The CDR3 nucleotides are TGCGCCAGCAGCACTACAGGGGCAACTAATGAAAAACTGTTTTTT. V gene TRBV5-1 combines with J gene TRBJ1-4, with 7 positions matching TRBD1. CDR3 length equals 15 residues. In germline, CDR1 is SGHRS, CDR2 YFSETQ. Trimming cost V 4 bases and J 0 bases; bases outside gene matches: 3.

This clonotype was counted a few times. The CDR3 DNA is TGTGCCAGCAGCTTAGTAGGTTTCGGGGCCAACGTCCTGACTTTC. Translated: CASSLVGFGANVLTF. The chain has TRBV11-2 and TRBJ2-6; no clear D gene. Trimming stripped 1 base from V and 4 bases from J, with 8 bases between. The CDR3 is 15 residues long. Germline V gene sequence: CDR1 SGHAT, CDR2 FQNNGV. The full variable domain, its missing parts supplied by reference TRBV11-2 and TRBJ2-6, is EAGVAQSPRYKIIEKRQSVAFWCNPISGHATLYWYQQILGQGPKLLIQFQNNGVVDDSQLPKDRFSAERLKGVDSTLKIQPAKLEDSAVYLCASSLVGFGANVLTFGAGSRLTVL.